The T cell receptor (beta chain) described here comes from a study of OX40 agonist ivuxolimab in advanced cancers. Across the study: Head and neck, renal cell, melanoma or hepatocellular carcinoma were the cancers that dose-escalation patients had. Broader study findings: Low normalized T-cell clonal expansion was additionally recorded for some nonresponders.

Points on this clone: Its cognate antigen is unknown.

The assay was immunoSEQ multiplex PCR, and TCRdb's table has in-frame clones only and misses some. The sample shows some 15,000 clones, over 80% of them seen only once. The sample consisted of CD4+ or CD8+ T cells sorted from blood, taken in a trial of the OX40 agonist ivuxolimab. The source is an adult with an advanced solid tumor such as melanoma, head and neck, liver or kidney cancer.

The CDR3 loop reads CSIGTYEQYF. The CDR3 DNA is TGCAGTATAGGAACCTACGAGCAGTACTTC. This chain links TRBV20-1 with TRBJ2-7; D remains ambiguous. The V gene's germline CDR1 is DFQATT and CDR2 SNEGSKA (reference sequence). V was clipped by 8 bases and J by 2 bases, with 7 bases between them. The CDR3 contains 10 residues.